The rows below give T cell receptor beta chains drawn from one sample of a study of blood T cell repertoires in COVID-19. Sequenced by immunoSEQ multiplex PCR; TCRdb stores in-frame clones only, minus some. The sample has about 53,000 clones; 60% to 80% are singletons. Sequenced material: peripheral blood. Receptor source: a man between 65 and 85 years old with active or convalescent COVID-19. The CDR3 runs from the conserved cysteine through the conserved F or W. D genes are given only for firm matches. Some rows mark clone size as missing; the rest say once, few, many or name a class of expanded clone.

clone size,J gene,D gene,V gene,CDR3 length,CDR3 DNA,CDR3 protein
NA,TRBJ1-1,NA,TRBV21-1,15,TGTGCCAGCAGCTTCCACGAGACACTCAACACTGAAGCTTTCTTT,CASSFHETLNTEAFF
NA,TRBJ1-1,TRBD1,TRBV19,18,TGTGCCAGTAGTATGGGTCCTCACCGACAGGGCTGGAACACTGAAGCTTTCTTT,CASSMGPHRQGWNTEAFF
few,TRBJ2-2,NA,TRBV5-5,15,TGTGCCAGCAGCTTGGAGGGGTGGAACACCGGGGAGCTGTTTTTT,CASSLEGWNTGELFF
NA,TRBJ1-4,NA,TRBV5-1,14,TGCGCCAGCAGCTTGGGCAGCGGGAATGAAAAACTGTTTTTT,CASSLGSGNEKLFF
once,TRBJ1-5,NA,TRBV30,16,TGTGCCTGGAGTTTCGGGCAGGGTGGTAGCAATCAGCCCCAGCATTTT,CAWSFGQGGSNQPQHF
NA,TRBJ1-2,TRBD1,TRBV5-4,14,TGTGCCAGCAGCGATCCGGGACAGGGCGGTGGCTACACCTTC,CASSDPGQGGGYTF
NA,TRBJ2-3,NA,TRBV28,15,TGTGCCAGCAGTCCAAGAACGGGAATCACAGATACGCAGTATTTT,CASSPRTGITDTQYF
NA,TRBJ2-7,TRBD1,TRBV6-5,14,TGTGCCAGCAGTTACTCGACAGGGCCCTACGAGCAGTACTTC,CASSYSTGPYEQYF
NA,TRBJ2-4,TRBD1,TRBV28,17,TGTGCCAGCAGTCTGGACAGGGGGCGAGGGGCCAAAAACATTCAGTACTTC,CASSLDRGRGAKNIQYF
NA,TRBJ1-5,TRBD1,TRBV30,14,TGTGCCTGGGGGTTCGGGACAGCTGAACAGCCCCAGCATTTT,CAWGFGTAEQPQHF
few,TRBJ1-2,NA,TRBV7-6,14,TGTGCCAGCAGCCCAACCGTCAGGATGGGTGGCTACACCTTC,CASSPTVRMGGYTF
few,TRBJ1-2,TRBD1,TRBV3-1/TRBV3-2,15,TGTGCCAGCAGCCATCAGGGGGACAGGAACTATGGCTACACCTTC,CASSHQGDRNYGYTF
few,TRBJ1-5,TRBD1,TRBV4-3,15,TGCGCCAGCAGCCCCTCATGGCAGGGGGCACAGCCCCAGCATTTT,CASSPSWQGAQPQHF
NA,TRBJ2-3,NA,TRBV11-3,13,TGTGCCAGCAGCTTTTCAGGAGGGTATACGCAGTATTTT,CASSFSGGYTQYF
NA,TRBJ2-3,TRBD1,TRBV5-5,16,TGTGCCAGCCTCACCCACGGGACAGGGGACACAGATACGCAGTATTTT,CASLTHGTGDTDTQYF
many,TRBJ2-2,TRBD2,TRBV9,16,TGTGCCAGCAGCTCCCCTCGCGGAGCGGGAATCGGGGAGCTGTTTTTT,CASSSPRGAGIGELFF
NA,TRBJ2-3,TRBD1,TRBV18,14,TGTGCCAGCTCCTCCGGGACAGGGACAGATACGCAGTATTTT,CASSSGTGTDTQYF
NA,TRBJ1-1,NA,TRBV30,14,TGTGCCTGGAGAAAAGGACCAAGGGGCACTGAAGCTTTCTTT,CAWRKGPRGTEAFF
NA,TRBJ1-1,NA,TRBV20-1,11,TGCAGTGTGGGGGGGCACACTGAAGCTTTCTTT,CSVGGHTEAFF
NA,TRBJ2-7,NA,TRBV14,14,TGTGCCAGCAGCCAAGATCTAGGCGCCTACGAGCAGTACTTC,CASSQDLGAYEQYF
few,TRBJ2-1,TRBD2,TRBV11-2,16,TGTGCCAGCAGCCCGGGACTAGCGGAGACCAACAATGAGCAGTTCTTC,CASSPGLAETNNEQFF
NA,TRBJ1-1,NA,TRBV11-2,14,TGTGCCAGCAGCTTAGGGCGGGGAGGTCGAGGTGCTTTCTTT,CASSLGRGGRGAFF
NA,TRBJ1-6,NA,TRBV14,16,TGTGCCAGCAGCCAAGGGCCCGACAGCCCGAATTCACCCCTCCACTTT,CASSQGPDSPNSPLHF
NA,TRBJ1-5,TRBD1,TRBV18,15,TGTGCCAGCTCACCAGAGGGACAGCCCCATCAGCCCCAGCATTTT,CASSPEGQPHQPQHF
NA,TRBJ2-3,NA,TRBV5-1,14,TGCGCCAGCAGCTTGGGAGGGCACACAGATACGCAGTATTTT,CASSLGGHTDTQYF
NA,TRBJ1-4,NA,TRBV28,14,TGTGCCAGCAGTTTAGGGGTCAGGGTTGGAAAACTGTTTTTT,CASSLGVRVGKLFF
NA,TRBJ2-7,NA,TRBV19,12,TGTGCCAGTAGCTTCCTGAGTCGGGAGCAGTACTTC,CASSFLSREQYF
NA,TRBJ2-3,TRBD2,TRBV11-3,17,TGTGCCAGCAGCTTAAACGGGGCGGGAGGGCCTACAGATACGCAGTATTTT,CASSLNGAGGPTDTQYF
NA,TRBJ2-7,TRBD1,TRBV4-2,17,TGTGCCAGCAGCCAAGATCTCACAGGGGCCCTATCCTACGAGCAGTACTTC,CASSQDLTGALSYEQYF
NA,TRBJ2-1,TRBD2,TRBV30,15,TGTGCCTGGAGTGGAGTGGCGGGAGGCCAGGGAGAGCAGTTCTTC,CAWSGVAGGQGEQFF
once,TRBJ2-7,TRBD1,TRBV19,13,TGTGCCAGTAGTCAAGGACAGGGACTGGGGAAGTACTTC,CASSQGQGLGKYF
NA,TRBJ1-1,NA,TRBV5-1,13,TGCGCCAGCAGCATAGGGGAGGACACTGAAGCTTTCTTT,CASSIGEDTEAFF
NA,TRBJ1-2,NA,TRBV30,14,TGTGCCTGGAGTGGCGGGCAGGGGAACTATGGCTACACCTTC,CAWSGGQGNYGYTF
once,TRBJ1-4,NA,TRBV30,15,TGTGCCTGGAGTGGGCAGGGCGCAACTAATGAAAAACTGTTTTTT,CAWSGQGATNEKLFF
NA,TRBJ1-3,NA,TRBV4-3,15,TGCGCCAGCAGCCAACTACAGGGTCCTGGAAACACCATATATTTT,CASSQLQGPGNTIYF
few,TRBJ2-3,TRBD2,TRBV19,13,TGTGCCAGTAGAGCGGGGCTGGCAGATACGCAGTATTTT,CASRAGLADTQYF
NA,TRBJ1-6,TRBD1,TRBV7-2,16,TGTGCCAGCAGCATGACAGGGACCCGATATAATTCACCCCTCCACTTT,CASSMTGTRYNSPLHF
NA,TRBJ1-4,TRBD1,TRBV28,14,TGTGCCAGCAGTATTTCAGGGGGAAGGGAAAAACTGTTTTTT,CASSISGGREKLFF
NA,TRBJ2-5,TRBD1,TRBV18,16,TGTGCCAGCTCACCACCATCGGGACAGGTGTTGGAGACCCAGTACTTC,CASSPPSGQVLETQYF
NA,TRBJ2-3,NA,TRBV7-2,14,TGTGCCAGCAGCTTAGCCCGGGTAAAAGATACGCAGTATTTT,CASSLARVKDTQYF
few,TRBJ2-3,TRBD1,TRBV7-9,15,TGTGCCAGCAGCCCCAGACGACAGGGGGCAGATACGCAGTATTTT,CASSPRRQGADTQYF
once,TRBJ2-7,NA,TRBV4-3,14,TGCGCCAGCAGCCAGCAGGTAGGGGCCTACGAGCAGTACTTC,CASSQQVGAYEQYF
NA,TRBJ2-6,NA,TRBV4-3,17,TGCGCCAGCAGCCTCCGACGGGGAATCTCTGGGGCCAACGTCCTGACTTTC,CASSLRRGISGANVLTF
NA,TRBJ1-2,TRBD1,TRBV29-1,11,TGCAGCGTGGGGACAGGGTGGGGCTACACCTTC,CSVGTGWGYTF
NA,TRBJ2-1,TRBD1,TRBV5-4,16,TGTGCCAGCAGCCCAGGGACAGGGAGCTCCTACAATGAGCAGTTCTTC,CASSPGTGSSYNEQFF
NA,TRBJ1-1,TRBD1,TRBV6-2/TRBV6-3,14,TGTGCCAGCAGTTATCCAGGGGGTCACACTGAAGCTTTCTTT,CASSYPGGHTEAFF
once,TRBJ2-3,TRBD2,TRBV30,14,TGTGCCTGGACCATTAGCGGGGGGGCGCATACGCAGTATTTT,CAWTISGGAHTQYF
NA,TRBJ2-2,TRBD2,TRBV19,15,TGTGCCAGTAGTAAGAGCGGGGGAGCGGACGGGGAGCTGTTTTTT,CASSKSGGADGELFF
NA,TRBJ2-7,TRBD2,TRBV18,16,TGTGCCAGCTCACCCTCACTACGCGGGGGAATCTACGAGCAGTACTTC,CASSPSLRGGIYEQYF
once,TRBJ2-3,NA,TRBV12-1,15,TGTGCCAGCAGCTCTAGAGGACAGGGCCCAGATACGCAGTATTTT,CASSSRGQGPDTQYF
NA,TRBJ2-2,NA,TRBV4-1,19,TGCGCCAGCAGCCAAGAGTCGGGACTAACCGCGAGGGGGACCGGGGAGCTGTTTTTT,CASSQESGLTARGTGELFF
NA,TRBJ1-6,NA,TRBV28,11,TGTGCCAGCATCTCTCGGGGGGACCTCCACTTT,CASISRGDLHF